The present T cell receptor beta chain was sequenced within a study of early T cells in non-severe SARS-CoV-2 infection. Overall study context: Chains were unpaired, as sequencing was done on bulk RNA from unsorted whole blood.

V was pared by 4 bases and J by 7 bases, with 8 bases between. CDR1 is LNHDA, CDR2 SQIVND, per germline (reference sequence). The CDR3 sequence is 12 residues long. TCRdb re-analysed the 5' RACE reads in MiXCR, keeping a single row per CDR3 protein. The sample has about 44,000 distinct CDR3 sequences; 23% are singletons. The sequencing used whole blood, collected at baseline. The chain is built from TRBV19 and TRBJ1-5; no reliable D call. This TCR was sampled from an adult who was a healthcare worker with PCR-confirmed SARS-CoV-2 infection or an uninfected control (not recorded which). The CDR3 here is CASSTSRQPQHF. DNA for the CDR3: TGTGCCAGTAGTACCTCAAGGCAGCCCCAGCATTTT. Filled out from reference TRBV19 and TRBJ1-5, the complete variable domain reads DGGITQSPKYLFRKEGQNVTLSCEQNLNHDAMYWYRQDPGQGLRLIYYSQIVNDFQKGDIAEGYSVSREKKESFPLTVTSAQKNPTAFYLCASSTSRQPQHFGDGTRLSIL.